The rows below give T cell receptor beta chains drawn from one sample of a study of cytomegalovirus exposure and HLA in healthy donors. Clones were read by immunoSEQ multiplex PCR, and TCRdb kept only the in-frame ones, dropping some. The sample contains some 90,000 clones, approximately 68% of which appear only once. Sequenced input: PBMCs. These receptors originate from a boy between 10 and 17 years old in good health and CMV-seropositive. The CDR3 runs from the conserved cysteine through the conserved F or W. Fields, in order: J gene, D gene, V gene, clone size, CDR3 protein, CDR3 DNA. A D gene is named only where the DNA matches it firmly. Some rows mark clone size as missing; the rest say once, few, many or name a class of expanded clone.

TRBJ1-1 | . | TRBV6-5 | . | CASSYLGNTEAFF | TGTGCCAGCAGTTACCTAGGGAACACTGAAGCTTTCTTT
TRBJ2-1 | TRBD2 | TRBV9 | . | CASSLSGSPYNEQFF | TGTGCCAGCAGCCTTAGCGGGAGTCCCTACAATGAGCAGTTCTTC
TRBJ1-3 | . | TRBV9 | . | CASSVGGASGNTIYF | TGTGCCAGCAGCGTAGGGGGCGCTTCTGGAAACACCATATATTTT
TRBJ2-7 | . | TRBV5-4 | . | CASSLDAGEQYF | TGTGCCAGCAGCTTAGACGCCGGGGAGCAGTACTTC
TRBJ1-2 | TRBD1 | TRBV30 | . | CAWTPQGDNYGYTF | TGTGCCTGGACTCCCCAGGGGGATAACTATGGCTACACCTTC
TRBJ1-5 | . | TRBV6-5 | . | CATSGRGGGQPQHF | TGTGCCACTAGCGGGCGGGGAGGCGGTCAGCCCCAGCATTTT
TRBJ1-1 | . | TRBV9 | few | CASSNGNTEAFF | TGTGCCAGCAGCAACGGGAACACTGAAGCTTTCTTT
TRBJ2-7 | . | TRBV2 | . | CASTRLSSNITPYEQYF | TGTGCCAGCACCCGCCTCAGTAGCAATATTACCCCCTACGAGCAGTACTTC
TRBJ1-1 | TRBD1 | TRBV30 | . | CAWSTPPGGLLVNTEAFF | TGTGCCTGGAGTACCCCGCCAGGGGGACTCTTAGTGAACACTGAAGCTTTCTTT
TRBJ2-7 | TRBD1 | TRBV6-1 | . | CASKKGQGSSYEQYF | TGTGCCAGCAAGAAAGGACAGGGAAGCTCCTACGAGCAGTACTTC
TRBJ1-5 | . | TRBV6-1 | many | CASSERRDGAYQPQHF | TGTGCCAGCAGTGAAAGGCGTGATGGGGCTTATCAGCCCCAGCATTTT
TRBJ2-6 | . | TRBV7-9 | . | CASSSSTTNSGANVLTF | TGTGCCAGCAGCTCATCAACAACGAACTCTGGGGCCAACGTCCTGACTTTC
TRBJ1-5 | . | TRBV9 | once | CASSEGPENQPQHF | TGTGCCAGCAGCGAGGGGCCGGAAAATCAGCCCCAGCATTTT
TRBJ2-3 | . | TRBV29-1 | once | CSGQTDTQYF | TGCAGCGGGCAAACAGATACGCAGTATTTT
TRBJ1-4 | . | TRBV9 | . | CASSVAGGRDEKLFF | TGTGCCAGCAGCGTAGCGGGGGGTAGGGATGAAAAACTGTTTTTT
TRBJ1-4 | TRBD1 | TRBV7-9 | few | CASSSGTGREKLFF | TGTGCCAGCAGCTCAGGGACAGGTCGGGAAAAACTGTTTTTT
TRBJ2-1 | TRBD2 | TRBV2 | . | CASSAGGLAGLNEQFF | TGTGCCAGCAGTGCCGGCGGCCTAGCGGGATTGAATGAGCAGTTCTTC